These 18 T cell receptor beta chains originate from one sample sequenced in a study of T cell responses to AZD1222 COVID-19 vaccine. Data came from immunoSEQ multiplex PCR; TCRdb stores just in-frame clones and leaves some out. The sample contains some 69,000 clones, around 86% of which appear only once. Here the sequenced sample was peripheral blood, taken on day 0 of AZD1222 vaccination. The receptor source for this set is an adult in good health.

In DNA, the CDR3 is TGTGCCAGCAGATCGGACAGCAACAATGAGCAGTTCTTC. Its protein is CASRSDSNNEQFF. This chain uses TRBV12-3 or TRBV12-4 with TRBJ2-1; D may be TRBD1 (6 bases). The CDR3 has 13 amino acids. V gave up 6 bases and J gave up 5 bases, with 11 bases separating them.

The rearrangement uses TRBV7-6 and TRBJ1-5; tentative D call: TRBD1 (6 bases). This CDR3 is built from 15 residues. Germline CDR1 SGHVS, CDR2 FNYEAQ. V shed 1 base and J shed 2 bases, with 9 bases lying between them. CDR3 loop: CASSLGGGGNQPQHF. In DNA form, the CDR3 reads TGTGCCAGCAGCTTAGGAGGGGGGGGCAATCAGCCCCAGCATTTT.

This clone came up a few times. The V call is TRBV18, the J call TRBJ2-7; the D is unclear. Germline CDR1 is KGHSH and CDR2 is LQKENI. The V and J ends lost 4 bases and 5 bases respectively, with 9 bases between them. The CDR3 totals 12 residues. CDR3 loop: CASSRAGDEQYF. CDR3 DNA sequence: TGTGCCAGCTCACGGGCTGGGGACGAGCAGTACTTC.

J is TRBJ1-1 and V is TRBV29-1; TRBD1 is a possible D gene (6 bases). The V gene lost 6 bases and the J gene lost 0 bases, with 20 bases spanning the gap. This CDR3 region has 16 residues. CDR1 and CDR2 (germline): SQVTM, ANQGSEA. This chain's CDR3 is CSVSSFGQRVNTEAFF. The CDR3 DNA reads as TGCAGCGTGAGCAGTTTTGGACAGCGAGTGAACACTGAAGCTTTCTTT.

This rearrangement joins TRBV20-1 to TRBJ2-5; D not resolved. The CDR3 extends over 13 amino acids. V shed 3 bases and J shed 7 bases, with 15 bases lying between them. Looked up from germline, CDR1 is DFQATT and CDR2 is SNEGSKA (reference sequence). The CDR3 bases are TGCAGTGCTAGTGGTCAGGCGTTAGGGACCCAGTACTTC. Amino acids: CSASGQALGTQYF.

Only one count was recorded for this clone. The gene calls are TRBV5-1 and TRBJ1-3; D unclear. This CDR3 is built from 13 residues. In germline, CDR1 is SGHRS, CDR2 YFSETQ. V lost 3 bases, J lost 0 bases, and 4 bases lay in between. The CDR3 here is CASSYPSGNTIYF. The CDR3 DNA reads as TGCGCCAGCAGCTACCCCTCTGGAAACACCATATATTTT.

The chain carries TRBV19 and TRBJ1-3, with D hard to call. V was cut by 1 base and J by 2 bases, with 9 bases left in between. The CDR3 has 15 amino acids. From germline, CDR1 is LNHDA and CDR2 SQIVND (reference sequence). CDR3 in DNA: TGTGCCAGTAGTATAGGTCCGGGCGCTGGAAACACCATATATTTT. The encoded protein is CASSIGPGAGNTIYF.

This clone came up a few times. The J gene is TRBJ2-7, the V gene TRBV4-2; 9 bases fit TRBD2. Germline loops: CDR1 LGHNA, CDR2 YNFKEQ. The V segment lost 4 bases and the J segment 2 bases; nucleotides outside the gene matches: 12. This CDR3 is 17 amino acids long. The CDR3 reads CASSPLTGLADPYEQYF. Written as DNA, the CDR3 is TGTGCCAGCAGCCCTCTAACGGGACTAGCCGATCCCTACGAGCAGTACTTC.

This clone appeared a few times. The chain uses TRBV6-5 and TRBJ2-7; tentatively, D is TRBD1 (6 bases). V was shortened by 6 bases and J by 6 bases, with 18 bases between the two germline ends. CDR3 length: 14 residues. In germline, CDR1 is MNHEY, CDR2 SVGAGI. The DNA of the CDR3 is TGTGCCAGCAGGGACGACAGGCCTCCCTTCGAGCAGTACTTC. This sequence encodes CASRDDRPPFEQYF.

A single count supports this clone. Here the CDR3 reads CASSEGQYIYEQYF. The CDR3 region has the DNA TGTGCCAGTAGTGAGGGACAGTACATCTACGAGCAGTACTTC. This sequence joins TRBV19 and TRBJ2-7; 7 nucleotides align to TRBD1. Germline V lookup: CDR1 LNHDA, CDR2 SQIVND (reference sequence). V lost 5 bases, J lost 3 bases, and 7 bases stayed unmatched. This CDR3 has 14 residues.

This clone was observed a single time. The chain employs TRBV5-1 and TRBJ1-5; D might be TRBD1 (5 bases). Germline V gives CDR1 SGHRS, CDR2 YFSETQ. The V end lost 5 bases, the J end lost 4 bases, and 13 bases lay between the germline ends. The CDR3 covers 14 residues. The CDR3 DNA follows: TGCGCCAGCAGTCCCGGGGGTGATAATCAGCCCCAGCATTTT. Its protein product is CASSPGGDNQPQHF.

The chain carries TRBV5-1 and TRBJ2-2, with unresolved D. With 0 bases removed from V and 0 bases from J, the gap between germline ends came to 12 bases. From germline, CDR1 is SGHRS and CDR2 YFSETQ. The CDR3 is made up of 17 amino acids. The CDR3 here is CASSLEGRRSNTGELFF. The CDR3 DNA sequence: TGCGCCAGCAGCTTGGAGGGCAGACGATCGAACACCGGGGAGCTGTTTTTT.

The V gene is TRBV6-5, the J gene TRBJ1-1, with no clear D. Trimming shortened V by 7 bases and J by 5 bases, and 20 bases separated the two germline ends. Germline V CDR1 and CDR2: MNHEY, SVGAGI. The CDR3 extends over 15 amino acids. The CDR3 coding sequence is TGTGCCAGCAAAGATAACAGCGGCTTGGGGACTGAAGCTTTCTTT. It encodes CASKDNSGLGTEAFF.

V usage is TRBV13 and J usage is TRBJ2-5; 9 bases are a match to TRBD2. The CDR3 is made up of 17 amino acids. V lost 0 bases and J lost 4; bases outside the gene matches: 9. Germline V lookup: CDR1 PRHDT, CDR2 FYEKMQ (reference sequence). The CDR3 region has the DNA TGTGCCAGCAGCTTAGGCCCCGCGGGGGGGTTCGGAGAGACCCAGTACTTC. Its translation: CASSLGPAGGFGETQYF.

This clone was picked up a small number of times. This chain links TRBV9 with TRBJ2-3; D remains ambiguous. V gave up 0 bases and J gave up 5 bases, with 10 bases separating them. CDR1 is SGDLS and CDR2 is YYNGEE in the germline V gene. CDR3 length: 14 residues. The CDR3 spells CASSVGAGLDTQYF. The CDR3, as DNA: TGTGCCAGCAGCGTAGGGGCAGGCCTAGATACGCAGTATTTT. Full variable domain (missing parts from reference TRBV9 and TRBJ2-3): DSGVTQTPKHLITATGQRVTLRCSPRSGDLSVYWYQQSLDQGLQFLIQYYNGEERAKGNILERFSAQQFPDLHSELNLSSLELGDSALYFCASSVGAGLDTQYFGPGTRLTVL.

The CDR3 DNA reads as TGTGCCAGCAGTACCCTCCAGAATTGGTCACCCCTCCACTTT. Translation: CASSTLQNWSPLHF. The chain combines TRBV6-5 with TRBJ1-6; D unresolved. The CDR3 runs to 14 residues. Germline assignment: CDR1 MNHEY and CDR2 SVGAGI. Trimming shortened V by 5 bases and J by 10 bases, and 15 bases separated the two germline ends.

V and J are TRBV5-1 and TRBJ1-1; TRBD1 aligns across 11 bases. V lost 4 bases to trimming and J lost 5 bases; unmatched junction nucleotides: 10. Per the germline V gene, CDR1 is SGHRS and CDR2 is YFSETQ. CDR3 size: 16 residues. CDR3 sequence reads: CASSLLTGQGVTEAFF. The CDR3 DNA reads TGCGCCAGCAGCCTGTTGACGGGACAGGGGGTTACTGAAGCTTTCTTT.

In this sample, this clone turned up a few times. The rearrangement joins TRBV4-1 to TRBJ1-2, with D possibly TRBD1 on 5 matching bases. The CDR3 contains 15 residues. The V gene's germline CDR1 is MGHRA and CDR2 YSYEKL. Trimming cost V 1 base and J 3 bases, with 12 bases left between them. The DNA for the CDR3 is TGCGCCAGCAGCCAAGCCCCCGACAGCTACTATGGCTACACCTTC. Protein: CASSQAPDSYYGYTF.